The clone carrying this T cell receptor (beta chain) was counted between two and nine times. The sample is drawn from a study of control samples from healthy donors and cancer patients. Libraries were prepared by immunoSEQ multiplex PCR; TCRdb keeps only in-frame clonotypes and omits some of them. The table shows 150,000 to 160,000 clones, with about 93% occurring only once. Per germline, CDR1 SEHNR and CDR2 FQNEAQ (reference sequence). V dropped 7 bases and J dropped 8 bases, with 17 bases sitting between them. This CDR3 has 13 residues. The source is a man aged 45-65 years in good health. Material: blood. The gene calls are TRBV7-9 and TRBJ1-1; D not certain. The CDR3 DNA is TGTGCCAGCACCCATCCTGGCGGCGGCGAAGCTTTCTTT. As protein: CASTHPGGGEAFF.